This entry lists 21 T cell receptor beta chains sequenced from one sample in a study of blood T cell repertoires in COVID-19. Produced via immunoSEQ multiplex PCR; TCRdb's table is partial and in-frame only. The sample records tens of thousands of clones, roughly 87% being singletons. The specimen was peripheral blood. All receptors come from a woman aged 55-69 years with acute or convalescent COVID-19.

This chain connects TRBV2 to TRBJ1-5, with D possibly being TRBD1 (6 bases). The CDR3 is 15 residues long. Trimming took off 0 bases at V and 6 bases at J, with 12 bases between the two ends. Germline assignment: CDR1 SNHLY and CDR2 FYNNEI. The CDR3: CASSEAGTSLQPQHF. The CDR3 region has the DNA TGTGCCAGCAGTGAAGCCGGGACAAGTCTTCAGCCCCAGCATTTT. Supplemented by reference TRBV2 and TRBJ1-5, the full variable domain reads EPEVTQTPSHQVTQMGQEVILRCVPISNHLYFYWYRQILGQKVEFLVSFYNNEISEKSEIFDDQFSVERPDGSNFTLKIRSTKLEDSAMYFCASSEAGTSLQPQHFGDGTRLSIL.

This chain uses TRBV6-5 with TRBJ2-7, with TRBD1 identical over 10 bases. The germline V gene has CDR1 MNHEY and CDR2 SVGAGI. This CDR3 comprises 14 residues. Unmatched junction bases numbered 5, after V lost 7 bases and J lost 2 bases. The CDR3 bases are TGTGCCAGCAACAGGGACAGGGGCCCCTACGAGCAGTACTTC. It codes for CASNRDRGPYEQYF.

The chain uses TRBV5-8 and TRBJ1-5; 9 nucleotides align to TRBD1. V lost 4 bases and J lost 7; bases outside the gene matches: 9. This CDR3 is 15 amino acids long. CDR1 and CDR2 (germline): SGHTS, YDEGEE. CDR3 bases: TGTGCCAGCAGCCAGGGACAGGGAGCGATCCAGCCCCAGCATTTT. This translates into CASSQGQGAIQPQHF. Filled out from reference TRBV5-8 and TRBJ1-5, the complete variable domain reads EAGVTQSPTHLIKTRGQQATLRCSPISGHTSVYWYQQALGLGLQFLLWYDEGEERNRGNFPPRFSGRQFPNYSSELNVNALELEDSALYLCASSQGQGAIQPQHFGDGTRLSIL.

The rearrangement joins TRBV29-1 to TRBJ1-1, with 8 positions matching TRBD1. The length of the CDR3 is 14 residues. Germline V gene lookup returns CDR1 SQVTM and CDR2 ANQGSEA. J lost 4 bases, V lost 2 bases, and 6 bases had no gene match. This CDR3 reads CSVEPTGVGTEAFF. For the CDR3, the DNA is TGCAGCGTTGAACCGACAGGGGTGGGCACTGAAGCTTTCTTT. The whole variable domain, remainder taken from reference TRBV29-1 and TRBJ1-1, is SAVISQKPSRDICQRGTSLTIQCQVDSQVTMMFWYRQQPGQSLTLIATANQGSEATYESGFVIDKFPISRPNLTFSTLTVSNMSPEDSSIYLCSVEPTGVGTEAFFGQGTRLTVV.

This CDR3 is CASSLDRTSIEQFF. Here the CDR3 DNA reads TGTGCCAGCAGCTTAGATCGGACTAGTATTGAGCAGTTCTTC. The V gene is TRBV7-8, the J gene TRBJ2-1, with 7 nucleotides matching TRBD2. The CDR3 spans 14 residues. J lost 9 bases, V lost 1 base, and 6 bases had no gene match. The germline V gene has CDR1 SGHVS and CDR2 FQNEAQ.

The chain uses TRBV30 and TRBJ1-2; no reliable D call. The CDR3 is 11 amino acids. Trimming removed 7 bases at V and 1 base at J, with 7 bases between. The germline CDR1 and CDR2 sequences are GTSNPN and SVGIG (reference sequence). CDR3 residues: CASGNNYGYTF. CDR3 DNA: TGTGCCTCCGGGAATAACTATGGCTACACCTTC.

The V call is TRBV14, the J call TRBJ1-4; 8 bases map to TRBD1. Germline-derived CDR1 and CDR2 are SGHDN and FVKESK. The CDR3 is 15 residues long. V dropped 1 base and J dropped 8; count of bases not matched to a gene: 6. The CDR3 protein is CASSQGTGSGEKLFF. CDR3 bases: TGTGCCAGCAGCCAAGGGACAGGGTCGGGCGAAAAACTGTTTTTT.

The J gene is TRBJ1-2, the V gene TRBV5-4; 7 positions agree with TRBD1. Trimming took 4 bases from V and 4 from J; bases not matched to a gene: 10. This CDR3 spans 15 amino acids. Germline CDR1 and CDR2: SGHNT and YYREEE (reference sequence). CDR3 DNA: TGTGCCAGCAGCAACAACAGGGGTGTTGGCTATGGCTACACCTTC. Its translation: CASSNNRGVGYGYTF.

J is TRBJ2-6 and V is TRBV19; D is unresolved. Germline V gene lookup returns CDR1 LNHDA and CDR2 SQIVND (reference sequence). Trimming pared 6 bases from V and 0 bases from J, leaving 15 bases between. The CDR3 contains 17 residues. The CDR3 is CASRVNTQVSGANVLTF. CDR3 in DNA: TGTGCCAGTAGGGTCAACACCCAAGTCTCTGGGGCCAACGTCCTGACTTTC.

The chain recombines TRBV2 with TRBJ2-1; a possible D gene is TRBD2 (5 bases). Germline CDR1 and CDR2: SNHLY and FYNNEI. V lost 5 bases, J lost 10 bases, and 15 bases lay in between. The CDR3 has 13 amino acids. The CDR3 is CASSNRRETEQFF. The CDR3 coding sequence is TGTGCCAGCAGTAACCGACGGGAAACGGAGCAGTTCTTC. The whole variable domain, filled in from reference TRBV2 and TRBJ2-1, reads EPEVTQTPSHQVTQMGQEVILRCVPISNHLYFYWYRQILGQKVEFLVSFYNNEISEKSEIFDDQFSVERPDGSNFTLKIRSTKLEDSAMYFCASSNRRETEQFFGPGTRLTVL.

This clone has more than one count but fewer than ten. J is TRBJ2-6 and V is TRBV10-3; unclear D gene. CDR3 length equals 16 residues. V was trimmed by 3 bases and J by 0 bases, leaving 9 bases between them. The V gene's germline CDR1 is ENHRY and CDR2 SYGVKD. CDR3 nucleotides: TGTGCCATCAGTGATACGGGTATCTCTGGGGCCAACGTCCTGACTTTC. Amino acid sequence: CAISDTGISGANVLTF.

This clone was found a few times. The genes are TRBV5-6 and TRBJ1-6; weak D call: TRBD1 (5 bases). Per germline, CDR1 SGHDT and CDR2 YYEEEE. The CDR3 totals 16 residues. The V and J ends lost 1 base and 5 bases respectively, with 13 bases between them. DNA of the CDR3: TGTGCCAGCAGCTTGAGGGTGGGGCAGGATAATTCACCCCTCCACTTT. Residues: CASSLRVGQDNSPLHF.

The rearrangement uses TRBV5-1 and TRBJ2-3; D perhaps matches TRBD1 (6 bases). Germline lookup yields CDR1 SGHRS and CDR2 YFSETQ. Trimming cost V 3 bases and J 2 bases, with 10 bases left between them. The CDR3 consists of 14 residues. CDR3 amino acids: CASSWDTYTDTQYF. The CDR3 DNA sequence: TGCGCCAGCAGCTGGGACACCTACACAGATACGCAGTATTTT. The full variable domain, its missing parts supplied by reference TRBV5-1 and TRBJ2-3, is KAGVTQTPRYLIKTRGQQVTLSCSPISGHRSVSWYQQTPGQGLQFLFEYFSETQRNKGNFPGRFSGRQFSNSRSEMNVSTLELGDSALYLCASSWDTYTDTQYFGPGTRLTVL.

The genes are TRBV5-1 and TRBJ1-3, with D unresolved. Germline V lookup: CDR1 SGHRS, CDR2 YFSETQ. Trimming pared 0 bases from V and 0 bases from J, leaving 13 bases between. This CDR3 comprises 17 residues. The CDR3 loop reads CASSLASVGVSGNTIYF. The CDR3 coding sequence is TGCGCCAGCAGCTTGGCGTCTGTGGGAGTCTCTGGAAACACCATATATTTT.

This clone was counted a few times. The chain employs TRBV5-1 and TRBJ1-1, with D unclear. Germline values: CDR1 SGHRS, CDR2 YFSETQ. The germline V and J ends were trimmed by 2 bases and 3 bases, with 5 bases remaining between them. The CDR3 covers 12 residues. The CDR3 sequence is CASSFSDTEAFF. The DNA of the CDR3 is TGCGCCAGCAGCTTTTCCGACACTGAAGCTTTCTTT.

The V and J genes are TRBV19 and TRBJ2-7; D is possibly TRBD2 (5 bases). Germline lookup yields CDR1 LNHDA and CDR2 SQIVND (reference sequence). Trimming removed 6 bases from V and 0 bases from J, with 12 bases in between. The CDR3 runs to 14 residues. The CDR3 loop reads CASSGKKSSYEQYF. Here the CDR3 DNA reads TGTGCCAGTAGCGGGAAGAAAAGCTCCTACGAGCAGTACTTC. Full variable domain (rest looked up from reference TRBV19 and TRBJ2-7): DGGITQSPKYLFRKEGQNVTLSCEQNLNHDAMYWYRQDPGQGLRLIYYSQIVNDFQKGDIAEGYSVSREKKESFPLTVTSAQKNPTAFYLCASSGKKSSYEQYFGPGTRLTVT.

The chain recombines TRBV3-1 (or the pseudogene TRBV3-2) with TRBJ1-2; 9 nucleotides line up with TRBD1. Germline CDR1 is LGHDT and CDR2 is YNNKEL (reference sequence). CDR3 length equals 15 residues. V shed 5 bases and J 5 bases; nucleotides not matched to a gene: 9. The CDR3 DNA reads as TGTGCCAGCAGCACTCCCGGGACAGGGAGTTATGGCTACACCTTC. It yields the protein CASSTPGTGSYGYTF.

This chain connects TRBV7-2 to TRBJ2-7; D may be TRBD1 (5 bases). Trimming shortened V by 3 bases and J by 1 base, and 10 bases separated the two germline ends. CDR1 is SGHTA, CDR2 FQGNSA, per germline. This CDR3 is built from 14 residues. This chain's CDR3 is CASSFGRASYEQYF. The DNA for the CDR3 is TGTGCCAGCAGCTTTGGCAGGGCATCCTACGAGCAGTACTTC.

The gene calls are TRBV2 and TRBJ1-1; the match to TRBD1 covers 8 bases. This CDR3 contains 14 residues. Germline CDR1 reads SNHLY; CDR2 reads FYNNEI. V shed 6 bases and J 4 bases; nucleotides not matched to a gene: 7. The CDR3 region is CASRVTQGATEAFF. Here the CDR3 DNA reads TGTGCCAGCAGGGTGACCCAGGGGGCCACTGAAGCTTTCTTT.

This clone was detected only once. This sequence joins TRBV7-2 and TRBJ2-3, with 10 nucleotides matching TRBD2. The CDR3 covers 16 residues. V was pared by 5 bases and J by 5 bases, with 10 bases of the junction left unmatched. CDR1 is SGHTA and CDR2 is FQGNSA in the germline V gene. For the CDR3, the DNA is TGTGCCAGCAGCCTAGACCTAGCGGGGGTTCGAGATACGCAGTATTTT. Translating it yields CASSLDLAGVRDTQYF.

This clone was counted a few times. The chain is built from TRBV27 and TRBJ2-1; a weak D match, TRBD1 (5 bases). The CDR3 is 13 residues long. Trimming shortened V by 2 bases and J by 6 bases, and 8 bases separated the two germline ends. Germline CDR1 MNHEY, CDR2 SMNVEV (reference sequence). Written as DNA, the CDR3 is TGTGCCAGCAGTTTAAGGGGTTCCAATGAGCAGTTCTTC. It codes for CASSLRGSNEQFF.